Shown below are 21 T cell receptor beta chains from a single sample sequenced in a study of T cells expressing NK-cell markers. Reanalyzing the 5' RACE reads, TCRdb keeps one entry per CDR3 protein, without DNA. The sample spans about 370,000 distinct CDR3 sequences; the ten largest clones claim about 11%. The sample consisted of blood T cells: a sorted CD56 or NKG2C T cell subset, CD4+ or CD8+ T cells, or bulk PBMC T cells (not recorded which). The source of these receptors is a woman aged 50 to 60 in good health.

V usage is TRBV11-1 and J usage is TRBJ2-5; no DNA is available, so the TRBD1 call from TCRdb remains unchecked. CDR3 length equals 14 residues. CDR1 SGHAT and CDR2 FQDESV come from the germline V gene (reference sequence). This CDR3 reads CASSLDQGRKTQYF. Complete variable domain (other parts from reference TRBV11-1 and TRBJ2-5): EAEVAQSPRYKITEKSQAVAFWCDPISGHATLYWYRQILGQGPELLVQFQDESVVDDSQLPKDRFSAERLKGVDSTLKIQPAELGDSAMYLCASSLDQGRKTQYFGPGTRLLVL.

The chain couples TRBV4-1 to TRBJ2-1; the TCRdb D gene call, TRBD2, has no DNA to confirm it. CDR1 is MGHRA and CDR2 is YSYEKL in the germline V gene. The CDR3 length is 19 residues. The CDR3 loop is CASSQDYSSGLAGEREQFF.

This chain connects TRBV10-3 to TRBJ2-3; the TCRdb D gene call, TRBD2, has no DNA to confirm it. This CDR3 is 15 amino acids long. The germline V gene has CDR1 ENHRY and CDR2 SYGVKD. The chain's CDR3 is CAISEPAGASDTQYF.

This chain uses TRBV6-6 with TRBJ2-1; TCRdb outputs TRBD2, but without DNA this stays unchecked. The germline CDR1 and CDR2 sequences are MNHNY and SVGAGI (reference sequence). This CDR3 has 22 residues. CDR3 residues: CASSYPTGTSGRAPSSYNEQFF.

The CDR3 region is CSGGTGGTQYF. V usage is TRBV29-1 and J usage is TRBJ2-5; the D call of TRBD1 rests on TCRdb alone, since no DNA is present to check it. The CDR3 is 11 residues long. The germline V gene has CDR1 SQVTM and CDR2 ANQGSEA.

This sequence joins TRBV10-3 and TRBJ1-3. Per the germline V gene, CDR1 is ENHRY and CDR2 is SYGVKD. This CDR3 has 13 amino acids. This CDR3 is CAISFGSGNTIYF.

The gene calls are TRBV5-1 and TRBJ1-1; the TRBD1 assignment by TCRdb is unverifiable without DNA. In germline, CDR1 is SGHRS, CDR2 YFSETQ. This CDR3 region has 16 residues. CDR3 amino acids: CASSFRDARFGTEAFF.

The CDR3 loop reads CASSKREPSPGELFF. The chain has TRBV6-5 and TRBJ2-2; the D call of TRBD2 rests on TCRdb alone, since no DNA is present to check it. In germline, CDR1 is MNHEY, CDR2 SVGAGI. This CDR3 has 15 residues.

The J gene is TRBJ2-3, the V gene TRBV6-6; TCRdb names TRBD1, which stays unverified in the absence of DNA. The CDR3 consists of 16 residues. Per germline, CDR1 MNHNY and CDR2 SVGAGI (reference sequence). This CDR3 is CASSPPGVGDTDTQYF.

The chain uses TRBV29-1 and TRBJ2-1; TCRdb designates TRBD1, a call that cannot be tested without DNA. The length of the CDR3 is 18 residues. Germline V gene sequence: CDR1 SQVTM, CDR2 ANQGSEA. CDR3 sequence: CSVLRDTRPGRNYNEQFF.

J is TRBJ2-4 and V is TRBV2; TCRdb calls TRBD1, which cannot be checked without DNA. The V gene's germline CDR1 is SNHLY and CDR2 FYNNEI. The CDR3 runs to 16 residues. The CDR3: CASSEQGTLAKNIQYF.

The CDR3 protein is CASSSWGSDSTSGWDTQYF. This chain joins TRBV11-2 and TRBJ2-3; TCRdb names TRBD2, which stays unverified in the absence of DNA. The length of the CDR3 is 19 residues. Germline CDR1 SGHAT, CDR2 FQNNGV.

The V gene is TRBV12-3 or TRBV12-4, the J gene TRBJ2-1; TCRdb names TRBD2, which stays unverified in the absence of DNA. The CDR3 consists of 15 residues. CDR3: CASNLRAGGHNEQFF.

This chain links TRBV15 with TRBJ2-5; absent DNA, TCRdb's TRBD1 call cannot be checked. CDR1 and CDR2 (germline): LNHNV, YYDKDF (reference sequence). The CDR3 is 14 amino acids. The CDR3 region is CATSRPTGIETQYF.

J is TRBJ2-3 and V is TRBV20-1; there is no DNA to check the TCRdb D call of TRBD1. In germline, CDR1 is DFQATT, CDR2 SNEGSKA (reference sequence). The CDR3 consists of 15 residues. CDR3 sequence: CRPWGGDRDADTQYF.

Here the CDR3 reads CASSPQQMNTEAFF. The rearrangement links TRBV18 to TRBJ1-1. This CDR3 contains 14 residues. Germline lookup yields CDR1 KGHSH and CDR2 LQKENI.

The chain couples TRBV10-3 to TRBJ1-4. This CDR3 has 12 amino acids. CDR1 and CDR2 from the germline V gene are ENHRY and SYGVKD. The chain's CDR3 is CAISESEEKLFF.

The chain joins TRBV7-9 to TRBJ2-1; TCRdb selects TRBD1, and the lack of DNA leaves this call unchecked. This CDR3 is 17 amino acids long. Germline CDR1 reads SEHNR; CDR2 reads FQNEAQ (reference sequence). This CDR3 is CASSLWGASETYNEQFF.

The chain employs TRBV29-1 and TRBJ2-7; TCRdb returns TRBD2, unconfirmable since there is no DNA. This CDR3 is built from 15 residues. Germline CDR1 reads SQVTM; CDR2 reads ANQGSEA. The CDR3 protein is CSVEDRSGRNYEQYF.

This rearrangement joins TRBV20-1 to TRBJ2-7; with no DNA, the TCRdb D assignment of TRBD2 cannot be verified. CDR1 is DFQATT, CDR2 SNEGSKA, per germline (reference sequence). The CDR3 sequence is 14 residues long. Here the CDR3 reads CSARASGSSYEQYF.

The V call is TRBV3-1, the J call TRBJ1-4; there is no DNA to check the TCRdb D call of TRBD1. CDR1 is LGHDT and CDR2 is YNNKEL in the germline V gene (reference sequence). The CDR3 spans 15 residues. CDR3 sequence: CASSRSPRSGEKLFF.